The clone carrying this TCR beta chain was detected once. Its antigen is as yet unknown. In germline, CDR1 is MNHNY, CDR2 SVGAGI (reference sequence). Trimming took 8 bases from V and 1 from J, leaving 12 bases between them. This CDR3 has 15 amino acids. The sample originates from a study of cytomegalovirus exposure and HLA in healthy donors. Study-level information: The roughly 130 validation repertoires, a later analysis reported, used the same platform as the approximately 670 repertoires from the first cohort.

TCRdb keeps only in-frame clones here, not all; method: immunoSEQ multiplex PCR. The sample yields 150,000 or so clones, 85% to 95% seen once. Whole-study findings and limits: Cytomegalovirus status was reportedly diagnosed by the classifier with high sensitivity and specificity. The study listed about 150 cytomegalovirus-associated TCR beta chains. According to a later analysis, TCR clusters from the first cohort tended to co-occur in the 100 to 150 validation repertoires.

Sequencing was performed on PBMCs. The gene calls are TRBV6-6 and TRBJ2-6, with D perhaps matching TRBD1 (6 bases). The source of this sequence is a man between 18 and 29 years old in good health and CMV-seropositive. The CDR3 nucleotides read TGTGCCAGCGCCCCACAGGGATCTGGGGCCAACGTCCTGACTTTC. Protein: CASAPQGSGANVLTF.